The next 18 T cell receptor beta chains were all read from a single sample in a study of T cell responses to AZD1222 COVID-19 vaccine. Clones were sequenced by immunoSEQ multiplex PCR, and TCRdb holds only the in-frame ones, with some missing. The data contain over 100,000 clones, 80% to 95% of them singletons. The specimen comprised peripheral blood, sampled on day 0 of AZD1222 vaccination. The receptors derive from an adult in good health.

The CDR3 loop is CASSQEQGDTGELFF. CDR3 DNA: TGCGCCAGCAGCCAAGAGCAGGGGGACACCGGGGAGCTGTTTTTT. J is TRBJ2-2 and V is TRBV4-1; 7 bases line up with TRBD1. CDR1 and CDR2 (germline): MGHRA, YSYEKL. There are 15 residues in the CDR3. V shed 0 bases, J shed 3 bases, and the junction held 1 base outside the gene matches.

The chain couples TRBV6-5 to TRBJ1-1, with D hard to call. The CDR3 covers 10 residues. Germline CDR1 and CDR2: MNHEY and SVGAGI. Trimming removed 6 bases at V and 6 bases at J, with 5 bases between. The CDR3 loop is CASRSPEAFF. CDR3 nucleotide sequence: TGTGCCAGCAGGTCCCCTGAAGCTTTCTTT.

This clone came up once. The rearrangement joins TRBV5-1 to TRBJ1-4, with D unresolved. CDR3 length: 15 residues. In germline, CDR1 is SGHRS, CDR2 YFSETQ. V shed 4 bases and J shed 7 bases, with 17 bases lying between them. DNA of the CDR3: TGCGCCAGCAGCCCTAACAGAGGTGGAGGTGAAAAACTGTTTTTT. Amino acid sequence: CASSPNRGGGEKLFF.

This sequence joins TRBV6-6 and TRBJ2-7, with 8 bases that match TRBD1. The J segment lost 7 bases and the V segment lost 0 bases, leaving 8 bases of the junction unmatched. The germline CDR1 and CDR2 sequences are MNHNY and SVGAGI (reference sequence). This CDR3 has 15 amino acids. The CDR3 nucleotides are TGTGCCAGCAGTTACTCGAAACAGGGGGAAGGGGAGCAGTACTTC. Translation gives CASSYSKQGEGEQYF.

The chain links TRBV18 to TRBJ1-1; 11 bases are shared with TRBD1. J was trimmed by 3 bases and V by 5 bases; bases with no gene match: 5. Germline V gene data show CDR1 as KGHSH and CDR2 as LQKENI. CDR3 length: 15 residues. CDR3 region: CASSSRTGGYTEAFF. CDR3 bases: TGTGCCAGCTCATCCCGGACAGGGGGCTACACTGAAGCTTTCTTT. The full variable domain, in which reference TRBV18 and TRBJ1-1 provide the parts outside the CDR3, is NAGVMQNPRHLVRRRGQEARLRCSPMKGHSHVYWYRQLPEEGLKFMVYLQKENIIDESGMPKERFSAEFPKEGPSILRIQQVVRGDSAAYFCASSSRTGGYTEAFFGQGTRLTVV.

The rearrangement links TRBV18 to TRBJ2-7; D is uncertain. This CDR3 has 15 residues. Trimming removed 2 bases at V and 5 bases at J, with 16 bases between. Germline CDR1 is KGHSH and CDR2 is LQKENI. DNA for the CDR3: TGTGCCAGCTCACCATTATCGGCTGTTAATGACGAGCAGTACTTC. It codes for CASSPLSAVNDEQYF.

CDR3 sequence reads: CASSQDWGTKNIQYF. For the CDR3, the DNA is TGTGCCAGCAGCCAAGATTGGGGGACCAAAAACATTCAGTACTTC. The rearrangement joins TRBV4-2 to TRBJ2-4; D possibly matches TRBD1 or TRBD2 (5 bases each). V was trimmed by 0 bases and J by 2 bases, leaving 8 bases between them. CDR3 length: 15 residues. Germline assignment: CDR1 LGHNA and CDR2 YNFKEQ.

The rearrangement joins TRBV27 to TRBJ2-5; TRBD1 might be the D (5 bases). CDR3 size: 16 residues. V was shortened by 6 bases and J by 2 bases, with 19 bases between the two germline ends. Germline lookup yields CDR1 MNHEY and CDR2 SMNVEV (reference sequence). Here the CDR3 DNA reads TGTGCCAGCAGCCCAGGGCGTGCATCCCCACAAGAGACCCAGTACTTC. As protein: CASSPGRASPQETQYF.

V gene TRBV2 combines with J gene TRBJ2-1; 11 positions agree with TRBD2. V lost 9 bases to trimming and J lost 0 bases; unmatched junction nucleotides: 4. Germline CDR1 and CDR2: SNHLY and FYNNEI. The CDR3 is made up of 15 amino acids. DNA of the CDR3: TGTGCCAGGGCGCTAGCGGGGGGCTCCTACAATGAGCAGTTCTTC. It yields the protein CARALAGGSYNEQFF.

The chain joins TRBV24-1 to TRBJ1-5; no clear D. CDR3 length: 17 amino acids. The V gene lost 0 bases and the J gene lost 6 bases, with 17 bases spanning the gap. Germline V gene data show CDR1 as KGHDR and CDR2 as SFDVKD. CDR3 DNA: TGTGCCACCAGTGATTTGCTTCGTCAGGCGGCGGGTCAGCCCCAGCATTTT. Translating it yields CATSDLLRQAAGQPQHF.

This chain uses TRBV7-2 with TRBJ2-7; D gene uncertain. The CDR3 has 12 residues. V shed 5 bases and J shed 5 bases, with 10 bases lying between them. CDR1 is SGHTA, CDR2 FQGNSA, per germline. This CDR3 reads CASSPAGHEQYF. The CDR3 DNA reads TGTGCCAGCAGCCCGGCAGGCCACGAGCAGTACTTC.

Only one count was recorded for this clone. The V gene is TRBV4-2, the J gene TRBJ2-7; TRBD2 agrees at 8 bases. The J segment lost 2 bases and the V segment lost 1 base, leaving 1 base of the junction unmatched. CDR1 is LGHNA, CDR2 YNFKEQ, per germline. The CDR3 extends over 14 amino acids. CDR3 DNA: TGTGCCAGCAGCCAAGCGGGGGGGCCCTACGAGCAGTACTTC. It yields the protein CASSQAGGPYEQYF.

The chain combines TRBV27 with TRBJ2-5, with a weak D call TRBD2 (5 bases). Germline V gene lookup returns CDR1 MNHEY and CDR2 SMNVEV (reference sequence). V was cut by 0 bases and J by 2 bases, with 13 bases left in between. The CDR3 spans 16 residues. CDR3 in amino acids: CASSLSFDGVQETQYF. CDR3 nucleotides: TGTGCCAGCAGTTTATCGTTTGACGGGGTACAAGAGACCCAGTACTTC.

This clone was counted a few times. V is TRBV2 and J is TRBJ1-2; D unclear. This CDR3 comprises 15 residues. Germline CDR1 reads SNHLY; CDR2 reads FYNNEI. The V and J ends lost 0 bases and 7 bases respectively, with 15 bases between them. CDR3 DNA: TGTGCCAGCAGTGAAGCGCGGGGAGAGTCAAGTGGCTACACCTTC. The encoded protein is CASSEARGESSGYTF.

The gene calls are TRBV19 and TRBJ1-2; possibly TRBD1 for D (5 bases). CDR1 and CDR2 from the germline V gene are LNHDA and SQIVND (reference sequence). The CDR3 loop spans 16 amino acids. V was shortened by 2 bases and J by 4 bases, with 17 bases between the two germline ends. CDR3 coding DNA: TGTGCCAGTAGTATAAGTAGTCAGCCGGGGCCCTATGGCTACACCTTC. It is translated as CASSISSQPGPYGYTF.

The rearrangement joins TRBV7-3 to TRBJ1-3; D unresolved. The CDR3 is made up of 13 amino acids. Germline V gene lookup returns CDR1 SGHTA and CDR2 FQGTGA. V lost 4 bases to trimming and J lost 1 base, with 5 bases between them. The CDR3 DNA sequence: TGTGCCAGCAGCTGGGATTCTGGAAACACCATATATTTT. This sequence encodes CASSWDSGNTIYF.

The chain carries TRBV7-6 and TRBJ1-1; possible D gene TRBD1, 6 bases. Germline values: CDR1 SGHVS, CDR2 FNYEAQ. Trimming cost V 1 base and J 4 bases, with 13 bases left between them. CDR3 length: 15 residues. Here the CDR3 reads CASSLVEGGRTEAFF. The DNA for the CDR3 is TGTGCCAGCAGCTTAGTCGAAGGGGGTCGCACTGAAGCTTTCTTT.

This chain connects TRBV29-1 to TRBJ2-2; D may be TRBD2 (5 bases). Germline CDR1 is SQVTM and CDR2 is ANQGSEA. CDR3 size: 11 residues. Trimming pared 7 bases from V and 7 bases from J, leaving 10 bases between. The CDR3 bases are TGCAGCGGGGAGTTCGGCGGGGAGCTGTTTTTT. This sequence encodes CSGEFGGELFF.